One sample yielded the 22 T cell receptor beta chains listed below, sequenced in a study of cytomegalovirus exposure and HLA in healthy donors. PCR used 60 Vbeta primers and 13 Jbeta primers. TCRdb's copy holds only in-frame clones and misses some; the assay was immunoSEQ multiplex PCR. The table shows under 75,000 clones, with 74% occurring only once. Sequencing input: PBMCs. The receptors were sampled from a human donor in good health.

This chain links TRBV27 with TRBJ2-2; TRBD2 agrees at 8 bases. This CDR3 spans 16 amino acids. V lost 6 bases to trimming and J lost 6 bases; unmatched junction nucleotides: 12. Germline V gene data show CDR1 as MNHEY and CDR2 as SMNVEV (reference sequence). The CDR3 region has the DNA TGTGCCAGCAGCCTCCTCTCTACTAGCGGCCCCGGGGAGCTGTTTTTT. This sequence encodes CASSLLSTSGPGELFF.

This chain connects TRBV5-4 to TRBJ2-5; D might be TRBD2 (5 bases). Trimming left V 0 bases short and J 4 bases short, with 10 bases between. The length of the CDR3 is 14 residues. Germline CDR1 reads SGHNT; CDR2 reads YYREEE (reference sequence). The CDR3 loop reads CASSLGGSGETQYF. CDR3 coding DNA: TGTGCCAGCAGCTTGGGAGGGAGCGGAGAGACCCAGTACTTC.

The chain is built from TRBV27 and TRBJ1-5; TRBD1 agrees at 7 bases. The CDR3 runs to 20 residues. Trimming cost V 4 bases and J 4 bases; bases outside gene matches: 22. Germline V CDR1 and CDR2: MNHEY, SMNVEV (reference sequence). The CDR3: CASSSSSGTELLTLNQPQHF. In DNA form, the CDR3 reads TGTGCCAGCAGTTCATCGTCCGGGACAGAATTACTAACGCTAAATCAGCCCCAGCATTTT.

V is TRBV6-5 and J is TRBJ2-5; TRBD2 matches 9 bases. CDR1 and CDR2 (germline): MNHEY, SVGAGI. V lost 4 bases and J lost 0; bases outside the gene matches: 6. The CDR3 sequence is 16 residues long. CDR3 in DNA: TGTGCCAGCAGTTTCATAGCGGGAGTAGACCAAGAGACCCAGTACTTC. It yields the protein CASSFIAGVDQETQYF.

The chain recombines TRBV5-1 with TRBJ2-1; 7 positions agree with TRBD1. Trimming at V came to 0 bases and at J to 8 bases, leaving 8 bases not matched to a gene. The CDR3 sequence is 15 residues long. Looked up from germline, CDR1 is SGHRS and CDR2 is YFSETQ. DNA for the CDR3: TGCGCCAGCAGCTTGGTAGGGGGCGTAATCGATGAGCAGTTCTTC. It codes for CASSLVGGVIDEQFF.

This clone was counted a single time. V and J are TRBV29-1 and TRBJ2-1; no clear D gene. Trimming took off 1 base at V and 6 bases at J, with 10 bases between the two ends. Germline assignment: CDR1 SQVTM and CDR2 ANQGSEA. CDR3 length: 13 residues. The CDR3 is CSVEGFNSNEQFF. The CDR3 region has the DNA TGCAGCGTTGAAGGGTTCAACTCCAATGAGCAGTTCTTC.

In nucleotides, the CDR3 is TGTGCCAGCAGTCTAGACAGGGCAACTGGAAACACCATATATTTT. The encoded protein is CASSLDRATGNTIYF. This chain links TRBV6-1 with TRBJ1-3, with 7 positions matching TRBD1. Trimming took 5 bases from V and 2 from J; bases not matched to a gene: 6. From germline, CDR1 is MNHNS and CDR2 SASEGT. This CDR3 spans 15 amino acids.

This clone was counted once. The V and J genes are TRBV9 and TRBJ2-5; D unresolved. The J call may be in error: the DNA end matches TRBJ2-7 better. Germline loops: CDR1 SGDLS, CDR2 YYNGEE. The CDR3 is made up of 12 amino acids. CDR3 DNA sequence: TGTGCCAGCAGCGCAAACTCCTACGAGCAGTACTTC. Protein product: CASSANSYEQYF.

The chain employs TRBV7-9 and TRBJ1-1, with a possible D match to TRBD1 (5 bases). There are 14 residues in the CDR3. V was pared by 5 bases and J by 4 bases, with 14 bases between. Germline V CDR1 and CDR2: SEHNR, FQNEAQ (reference sequence). This CDR3 is CASSPGRGGTEAFF. The CDR3, as DNA: TGTGCCAGCAGCCCAGGGAGGGGTGGCACTGAAGCTTTCTTT.

J is TRBJ2-5 and V is TRBV11-3; the D gene is possibly TRBD2 (5 bases). With 7 bases removed from V and 4 bases from J, the gap between germline ends came to 13 bases. CDR3 length: 13 residues. Germline CDR1 and CDR2: SGHNT and YENEEA. The chain's CDR3 is CASIDIAGETQYF. The CDR3 region has the DNA TGTGCCAGCATAGACATTGCGGGAGAGACCCAGTACTTC.

This rearrangement joins TRBV25-1 to TRBJ1-4; tentative D call: TRBD1 (5 bases). In germline, CDR1 is MGHDK, CDR2 SYGVNS. The length of the CDR3 is 15 residues. Trimming cost V 3 bases and J 4 bases, with 12 bases left between them. The CDR3: CASSDTGSSNEKLFF. The CDR3, as DNA: TGTGCCAGCAGTGATACAGGCAGTAGTAATGAAAAACTGTTTTTT.

CDR3: CASKVAGETALTNEQFF. CDR3 nucleotides: TGCGCCAGCAAGGTAGCGGGAGAAACGGCCTTAACGAATGAGCAGTTCTTC. The chain carries TRBV5-1 and TRBJ2-1; 9 nucleotides align to TRBD2. CDR3 length: 17 residues. The V and J ends lost 6 bases and 7 bases, in that order; junction bases with no gene match: 17. Looked up from germline, CDR1 is SGHRS and CDR2 is YFSETQ. Using reference TRBV5-1 and TRBJ2-1 for the parts outside the CDR3, the full variable domain is KAGVTQTPRYLIKTRGQQVTLSCSPISGHRSVSWYQQTPGQGLQFLFEYFSETQRNKGNFPGRFSGRQFSNSRSEMNVSTLELGDSALYLCASKVAGETALTNEQFFGPGTRLTVL.

The V and J genes are TRBV25-1 and TRBJ2-2; the D is unclear. CDR1 is MGHDK, CDR2 SYGVNS, per germline. The CDR3 sequence is 13 residues long. V dropped 7 bases and J dropped 0 bases, with 6 bases sitting between them. In DNA form, the CDR3 reads TGTGCCAGCAAACTTACGAACACCGGGGAGCTGTTTTTT. Its protein is CASKLTNTGELFF.

The V gene is TRBV30, the J gene TRBJ1-5; TRBD1 is a possible D gene (5 bases). The germline CDR1 and CDR2 sequences are GTSNPN and SVGIG (reference sequence). With 5 bases removed from V and 0 bases from J, the gap between germline ends came to 14 bases. The CDR3 has 15 amino acids. For the CDR3, the DNA is TGTGCCTGGGGGGGGAAAGGGCTTAGCAATCAGCCCCAGCATTTT. This sequence encodes CAWGGKGLSNQPQHF.

The sample holds a few counts of this clone. V is TRBV25-1 and J is TRBJ1-2; D gene uncertain. The germline V gene has CDR1 MGHDK and CDR2 SYGVNS. The CDR3 is 12 residues long. With 8 bases removed from V and 2 bases from J, the gap between germline ends came to 9 bases. The DNA of the CDR3 is TGTGCCAGCTGGACGGGGAACTATGGCTACACCTTC. As protein: CASWTGNYGYTF.

The V gene is TRBV7-2, the J gene TRBJ2-7; a possible D gene is TRBD1 (5 bases). V was shortened by 2 bases and J by 3 bases, with 11 bases between the two germline ends. CDR3 length equals 14 residues. Germline CDR1 reads SGHTA; CDR2 reads FQGNSA. The CDR3 spells CASSLQGTIYEQYF. Written as DNA, the CDR3 is TGTGCCAGCAGCTTACAGGGTACGATCTACGAGCAGTACTTC. Based on the CDR3 plus reference TRBV7-2 and TRBJ2-7, the full variable domain is GAGVSQSPSNKVTEKGKDVELRCDPISGHTALYWYRQSLGQGLEFLIYFQGNSAPDKSGLPSDRFSAERTGGSVSTLTIQRTQQEDSAVYLCASSLQGTIYEQYFGPGTRLTVT.

J is TRBJ2-1 and V is TRBV30, with 7 bases lining up with TRBD2. Germline V CDR1 and CDR2: GTSNPN, SVGIG (reference sequence). The V and J ends lost 4 bases and 8 bases, in that order; junction bases with no gene match: 8. The CDR3 runs to 13 residues. CDR3 sequence (DNA): TGTGCCTGGACCTCTTTCCGGGAGGATGAGCAGTTCTTC. Translated: CAWTSFREDEQFF.

A single count supports this clone. This chain uses TRBV7-8 with TRBJ1-3, with TRBD1 matching over 7 bases. Looked up from germline, CDR1 is SGHVS and CDR2 is FQNEAQ. V was clipped by 5 bases and J by 3 bases; unmatched bases: 4. The CDR3 contains 14 residues. Here the CDR3 DNA reads TGTGCCAGCAGCCCCGGGACAGTTGGAAACACCATATATTTT. Its protein product is CASSPGTVGNTIYF.

The V and J genes are TRBV5-1 and TRBJ2-7; 8 bases match TRBD1. V shed 4 bases, J shed 0 bases, and the junction held 6 bases outside the gene matches. The germline CDR1 and CDR2 sequences are SGHRS and YFSETQ. The CDR3 spans 15 residues. CDR3 DNA sequence: TGCGCCAGCAGCGGGGGACAGGAGAACTCCTACGAGCAGTACTTC. Translation gives CASSGGQENSYEQYF.

The genes are TRBV5-4 and TRBJ1-1; possibly TRBD1 for D (5 bases). The length of the CDR3 is 14 residues. Germline assignment: CDR1 SGHNT and CDR2 YYREEE (reference sequence). V was cut by 9 bases and J by 5 bases, with 20 bases left in between. CDR3 sequence: CATQGTYEGTEAFF. In nucleotides, the CDR3 is TGTGCCACCCAGGGAACGTATGAAGGGACTGAAGCTTTCTTT. Combining the CDR3 with reference TRBV5-4 and TRBJ1-1 gives the whole variable domain ETGVTQSPTHLIKTRGQQVTLRCSSQSGHNTVSWYQQALGQGPQFIFQYYREEENGRGNFPPRFSGLQFPNYSSELNVNALELDDSALYLCATQGTYEGTEAFFGQGTRLTVV.

This chain connects TRBV21-1 to TRBJ1-1; whether TRBD1, the table's D call, matches the DNA was not checked. TRBV21-1 is marked as a pseudogene. This CDR3 is 13 amino acids long. The CDR3 loop is CASTGQPNTEAFF. CDR3 DNA: TGTGCCAGCACCGGACAGCCGAACACTGAAGCTTTCTTT.

The V gene is TRBV28, the J gene TRBJ2-7; possible D gene TRBD1, 5 bases. Germline assignment: CDR1 MDHEN and CDR2 SYDVKM. This CDR3 has 13 residues. The V end lost 5 bases, the J end lost 2 bases, and 10 bases lay between the germline ends. This CDR3 reads CASSGQDTYEQYF. The CDR3, as DNA: TGTGCCAGCAGTGGCCAGGACACCTACGAGCAGTACTTC.